Sequencing of this T cell receptor (beta chain) was carried out in a study of cytomegalovirus exposure and HLA in healthy donors. The CDR3 totals 13 residues. Germline CDR1 reads LNHDA; CDR2 reads SQIVND (reference sequence). V was pared by 10 bases and J by 0 bases, with 13 bases between. The PCR made use of 60 Vbeta and 13 Jbeta primers. Only in-frame clones appear in the TCRdb table, and some are missing; sequencing was by immunoSEQ multiplex PCR. The table shows 150,000 or so clones, with roughly 81% occurring only once. Of note for this clone: Its specificity is not known.

Overall study findings and caveats: Most TCR sequences were rare, but some public TCRs occurred in many donors. Indistinguishability led to the exclusion of some V segments, TRBV6-2 and TRBV6-3 included. One cluster of highly shared sequence variants probably arose as a sequencing artifact. Researchers reportedly found TCR beta sequences accurately predicted most subjects' HLA-A and HLA-B alleles.

The clonotype was recovered from a woman aged 18-35 years in good health and CMV-seropositive. The sequencing input was PBMCs. The chain couples TRBV19 to TRBJ2-7, with D tentatively TRBD2 (6 bases). The CDR3 loop is CATGGLSSYEQYF. In nucleotides, the CDR3 is TGTGCCACCGGGGGACTCAGCTCCTACGAGCAGTACTTC.